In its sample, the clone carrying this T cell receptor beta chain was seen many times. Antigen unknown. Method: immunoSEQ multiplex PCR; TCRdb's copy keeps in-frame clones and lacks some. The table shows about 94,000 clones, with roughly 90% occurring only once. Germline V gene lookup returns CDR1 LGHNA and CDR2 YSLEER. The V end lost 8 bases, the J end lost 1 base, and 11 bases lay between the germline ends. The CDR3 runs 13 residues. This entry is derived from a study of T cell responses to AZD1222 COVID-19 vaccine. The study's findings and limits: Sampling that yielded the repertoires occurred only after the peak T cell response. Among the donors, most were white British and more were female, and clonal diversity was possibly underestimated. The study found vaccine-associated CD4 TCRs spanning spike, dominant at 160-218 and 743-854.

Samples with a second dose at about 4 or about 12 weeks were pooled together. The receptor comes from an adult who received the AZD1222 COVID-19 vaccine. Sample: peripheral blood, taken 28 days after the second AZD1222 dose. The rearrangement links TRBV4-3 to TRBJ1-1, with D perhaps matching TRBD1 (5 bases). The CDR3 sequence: CASGLQENTEAFF. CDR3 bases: TGCGCCAGCGGGTTACAGGAGAACACTGAAGCTTTCTTT.